These T cell receptor beta chains were read from a single sample in a study of beta chain features in type 1 diabetes. Libraries were prepared by immunoSEQ multiplex PCR; TCRdb keeps only in-frame clonotypes and omits some of them. The data show roughly 500,000 clones, about 29% seen once. Sequencing used naive CD4+ T cells from blood. These receptors originate from a man younger than 35 in good health. The conserved cysteine and the conserved F or W are not part of the CDR3 here.

j_call | v_call | cdr3_aa
TRBJ2-7 | TRBV7-2 | ASSLITQGAYEQY
TRBJ2-1 | TRBV9 | ASSVAWGSGAYNEQF
TRBJ2-1 | TRBV11-2 | ASSLVPRASSSYNEQF
TRBJ2-1 | TRBV5-1 | ASSSSGSSYNEQF
TRBJ2-7 | TRBV19 | ASSIDYTSYEQY
TRBJ2-4 | TRBV25-1 | ASGPSRGTKNIQY
TRBJ1-1 | TRBV14 | ASSQGGYEAF
TRBJ2-7 | TRBV4-3 | ASSHEIGGGSYEQY
TRBJ1-1 | TRBV9 | ASSVGRNTEAF
TRBJ2-5 | TRBV20-1 | RTESGETQY
TRBJ2-6 | TRBV27 | ASTPYREAGANVLT
TRBJ2-1 | TRBV4-2 | ASSHSGSSYNEQF
TRBJ2-1 | TRBV14 | ASSQGELAGRNEQF